This TCR beta chain came from a study of CD8 T cells in Susac syndrome (dated by TCRdb to between 2017 and 2020). For the study in its entirety: Whether CD8+ T cell activation and differentiation in Susac syndrome was antigen driven was tested using repertoire sequencing. Here is what the overall study found, with its caveats: The number of individuals in the TCR sequencing and HLA analysis was acknowledged as relatively small.

RNA was extracted using the RNeasy kit, and roughly 0.45 to 1 ug of the RNA was reverse transcribed with random hexamers. The immunoSEQ multiplex PCR assay, which covers 54 Vbeta and 13 Jbeta segments, was used to amplify TCR beta CDR3 regions. To correct PCR amplification bias, a synthetic template baseline was used for both primer optimization and computational correction. As for the authors' bioinformatics: Reads were annotated to V, D and J genes per IMGT and analyzed with immunoSEQ Analyzer, keeping only productive sequences. Clonality was computed as one minus Shannon entropy normalized by log2 of the number of productive unique sequences. For each patient and control, public and private clones were evaluated within the 100 most prevalent clones. Clones were defined as Susac-specific when absent from the healthy and MS cohorts, from some 1,100 published viral clones and from other ImmuneACCESS disease sequences. TCRdb handled the public reads itself, with Q25 trimming in fastp and clone calling in MiXCR, and kept productive beta chains. Every distinct CDR3 protein forms one entry, paired with its most common genes and DNA. These V and J calls originate from TCRdb's pipeline instead of the authors' own analysis. This sample has about 200,000 distinct CDR3 sequences in its table, and 85% to 95% of those were observed once. The ten largest clones add up to approximately 0.094% of the sample.

The CDR3 runs 15 residues from the cysteine to the phenylalanine. Solely the CDR3 DNA is kept, with 45 bases framed from the first base. CDR1 and CDR2 are read off the germline V gene (reference sequence) as LGHDT and YNNKEL. V and J are truncated by 4 bases and 4 bases respectively, leaving an intervening sequence of 13 bases. Peripheral blood CD8+ and CD4+ T cells from healthy donors, Susac syndrome patients and multiple sclerosis patients were profiled using high-throughput TCR beta sequencing. Healthy donors were included as age- and sex-matched controls. Bulk CD8+ and CD4+ T cells were purified magnetically by negative isolation, whereas CD8+ TEMRA cells were enriched by FACS. Blood was collected in EDTA tubes and processed within 24 hours, with PBMCs isolated through density gradient centrifugation. PBMCs intended for TCR sequencing were frozen in liquid nitrogen and were later thawed in a 37 degrees C water bath. The sorted or isolated CD4+, CD8+ and CD8+ TEMRA cells reached a purity of at least 90%.

This clonotype was picked up one time. No cognate antigen has been identified for it. No much larger clone exists at a distance of one base, and base qualities are not known. On its own, one read is weak support. Recombination joined TRBV3-1 with TRBJ2-2; matching of 6 bases hints at TRBD1 as the D gene. The receptor's source is a human donor in good health. Specimen: CD4+ T cells from PBMCs. The DNA sequence is TGTGCCAGCAGCCTAGAGGACAGATTCACCGGGGAGCTGTTTTTT. It is translated as CASSLEDRFTGELFF.